The present T cell receptor beta chain was sequenced within a study of blood T cells in healthy people across ages. This clonotype appeared a few times. Trimming stripped 5 bases from V and 3 bases from J, with 13 bases between. Germline lookup yields CDR1 DFQATT and CDR2 SNEGSKA (reference sequence). The CDR3 runs 13 residues. Using a J-beta primer mix together with a sample-barcoded 5' primer, a second PCR was run for roughly 6 to 11 cycles. In TCRdb, the 5' RACE reads were re-called with MiXCR into one record per CDR3 protein. The sample yields approximately 810,000 distinct CDR3 sequences, around 30% seen once.

The chain links TRBV20-1 to TRBJ1-2; D gene unclear. Source material: blood. The clonotype was recovered from a woman aged 80 or over in good health. The CDR3 DNA reads as TGCAGTGCTGTTCGGGCCATGTACTATGGCTACACCTTC. This translates into CSAVRAMYYGYTF.